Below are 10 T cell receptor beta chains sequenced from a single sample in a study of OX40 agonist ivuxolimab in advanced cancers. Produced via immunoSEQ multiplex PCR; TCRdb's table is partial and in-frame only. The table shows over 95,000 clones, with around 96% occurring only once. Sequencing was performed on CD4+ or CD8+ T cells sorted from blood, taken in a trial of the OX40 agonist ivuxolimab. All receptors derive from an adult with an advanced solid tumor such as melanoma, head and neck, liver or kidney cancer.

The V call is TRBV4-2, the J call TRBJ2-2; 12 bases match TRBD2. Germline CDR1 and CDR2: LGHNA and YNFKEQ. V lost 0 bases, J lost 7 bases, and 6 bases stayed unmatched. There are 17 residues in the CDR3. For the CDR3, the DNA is TGTGCCAGCAGCCAAGAAACTAGCGGGAGGCTCCACGGGGAGCTGTTTTTT. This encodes CASSQETSGRLHGELFF.

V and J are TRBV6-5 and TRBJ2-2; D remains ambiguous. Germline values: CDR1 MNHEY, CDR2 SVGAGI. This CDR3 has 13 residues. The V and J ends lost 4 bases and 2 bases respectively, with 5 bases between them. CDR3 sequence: CASSLLNTGELFF. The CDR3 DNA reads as TGTGCCAGCAGTTTACTCAACACCGGGGAGCTGTTTTTT.

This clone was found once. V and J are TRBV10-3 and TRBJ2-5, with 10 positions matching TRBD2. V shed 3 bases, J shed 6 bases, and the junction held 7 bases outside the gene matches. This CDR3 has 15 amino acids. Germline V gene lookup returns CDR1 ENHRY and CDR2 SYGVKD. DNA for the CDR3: TGTGCCATCAGTGATCCAGCGGGAGGGCCACAGACCCAGTACTTC. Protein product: CAISDPAGGPQTQYF.

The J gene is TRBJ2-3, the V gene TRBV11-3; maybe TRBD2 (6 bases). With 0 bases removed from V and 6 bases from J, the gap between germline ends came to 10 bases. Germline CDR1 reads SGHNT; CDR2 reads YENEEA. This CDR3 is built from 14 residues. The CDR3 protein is CASSLDGGTDTQYF. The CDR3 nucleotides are TGTGCCAGCAGCTTAGATGGGGGGACGGATACGCAGTATTTT.

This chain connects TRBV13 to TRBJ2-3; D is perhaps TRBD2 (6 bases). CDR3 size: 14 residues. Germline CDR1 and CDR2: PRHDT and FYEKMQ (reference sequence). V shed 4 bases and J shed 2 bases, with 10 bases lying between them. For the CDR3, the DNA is TGTGCCAGCAGCTACGGGGGTTCCACAGATACGCAGTATTTT. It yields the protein CASSYGGSTDTQYF.

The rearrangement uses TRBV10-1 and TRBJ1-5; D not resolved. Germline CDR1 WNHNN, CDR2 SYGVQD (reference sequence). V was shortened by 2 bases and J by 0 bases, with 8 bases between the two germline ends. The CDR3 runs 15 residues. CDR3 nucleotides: TGCGCCAGCAGTGAGGTCCTTTATAGCAATCAGCCCCAGCATTTT. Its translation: CASSEVLYSNQPQHF.

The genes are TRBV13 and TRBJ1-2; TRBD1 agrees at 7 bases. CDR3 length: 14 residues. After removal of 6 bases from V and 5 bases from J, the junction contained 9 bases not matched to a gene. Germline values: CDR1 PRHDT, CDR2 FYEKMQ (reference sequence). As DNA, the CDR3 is TGTGCCAGCAGTTATTTCGGGACAGCTTATGGCTACACCTTC. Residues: CASSYFGTAYGYTF.

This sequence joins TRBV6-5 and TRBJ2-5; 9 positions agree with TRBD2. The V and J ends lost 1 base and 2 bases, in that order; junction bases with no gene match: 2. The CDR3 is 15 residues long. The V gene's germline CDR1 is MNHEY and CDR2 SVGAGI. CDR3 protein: CASSYWSGRQETQYF. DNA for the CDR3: TGTGCCAGCAGTTACTGGAGCGGGAGGCAAGAGACCCAGTACTTC.

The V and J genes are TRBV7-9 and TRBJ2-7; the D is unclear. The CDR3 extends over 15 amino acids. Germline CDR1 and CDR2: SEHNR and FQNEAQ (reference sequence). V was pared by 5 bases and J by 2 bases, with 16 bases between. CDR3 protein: CASSTPADGTYEQYF. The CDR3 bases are TGTGCCAGCAGCACCCCGGCGGACGGAACCTACGAGCAGTACTTC.

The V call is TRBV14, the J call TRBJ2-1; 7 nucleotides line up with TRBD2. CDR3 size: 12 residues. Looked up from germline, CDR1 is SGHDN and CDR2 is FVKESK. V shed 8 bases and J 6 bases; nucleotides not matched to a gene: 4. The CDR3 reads CASSPGGNEQFF. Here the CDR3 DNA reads TGTGCCAGCTCCCCGGGGGGCAATGAGCAGTTCTTC.